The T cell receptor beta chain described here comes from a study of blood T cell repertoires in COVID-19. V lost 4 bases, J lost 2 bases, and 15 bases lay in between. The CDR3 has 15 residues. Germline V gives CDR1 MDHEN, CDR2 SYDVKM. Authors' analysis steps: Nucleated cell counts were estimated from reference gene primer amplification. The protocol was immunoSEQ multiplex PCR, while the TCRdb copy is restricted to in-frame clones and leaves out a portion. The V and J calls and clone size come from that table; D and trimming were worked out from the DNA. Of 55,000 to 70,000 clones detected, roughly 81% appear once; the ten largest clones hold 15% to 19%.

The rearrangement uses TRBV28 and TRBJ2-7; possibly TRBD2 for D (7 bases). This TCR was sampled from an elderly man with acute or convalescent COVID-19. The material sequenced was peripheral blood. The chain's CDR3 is CASSWGRGGTYEQYF. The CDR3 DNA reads TGTGCCAGCAGTTGGGGAAGGGGGGGGACCTACGAGCAGTACTTC.